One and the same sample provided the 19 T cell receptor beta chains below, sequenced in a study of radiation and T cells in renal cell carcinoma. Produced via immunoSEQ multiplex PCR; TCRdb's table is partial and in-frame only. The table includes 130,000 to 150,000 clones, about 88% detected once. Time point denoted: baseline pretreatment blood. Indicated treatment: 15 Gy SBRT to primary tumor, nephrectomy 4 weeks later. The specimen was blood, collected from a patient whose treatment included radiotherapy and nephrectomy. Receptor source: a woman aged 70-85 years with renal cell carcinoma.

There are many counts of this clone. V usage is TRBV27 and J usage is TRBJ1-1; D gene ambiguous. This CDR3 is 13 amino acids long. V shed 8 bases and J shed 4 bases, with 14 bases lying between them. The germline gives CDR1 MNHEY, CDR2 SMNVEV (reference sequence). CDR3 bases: TGTGCCAGCTCGGTAAGCAAATCCACTGAAGCTTTCTTT. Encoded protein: CASSVSKSTEAFF.

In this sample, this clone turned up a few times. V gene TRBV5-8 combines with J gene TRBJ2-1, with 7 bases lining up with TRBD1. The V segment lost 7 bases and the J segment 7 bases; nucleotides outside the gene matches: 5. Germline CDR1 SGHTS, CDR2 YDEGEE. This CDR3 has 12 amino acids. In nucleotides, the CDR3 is TGTGCCAGCGACAGGGTTCGAAATGAGCAGTTCTTC. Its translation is CASDRVRNEQFF.

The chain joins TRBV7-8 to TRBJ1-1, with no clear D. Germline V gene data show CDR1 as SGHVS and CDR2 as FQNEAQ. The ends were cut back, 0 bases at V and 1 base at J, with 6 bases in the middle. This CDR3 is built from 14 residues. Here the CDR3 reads CASSLAQPNTEAFF. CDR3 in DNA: TGTGCCAGCAGCTTAGCGCAGCCGAACACTGAAGCTTTCTTT.

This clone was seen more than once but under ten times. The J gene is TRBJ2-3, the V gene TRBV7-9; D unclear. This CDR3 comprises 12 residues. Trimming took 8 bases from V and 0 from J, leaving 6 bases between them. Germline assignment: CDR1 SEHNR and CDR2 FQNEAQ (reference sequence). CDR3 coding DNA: TGTGCCAGCGGTCAGAGCACAGATACGCAGTATTTT. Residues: CASGQSTDTQYF.

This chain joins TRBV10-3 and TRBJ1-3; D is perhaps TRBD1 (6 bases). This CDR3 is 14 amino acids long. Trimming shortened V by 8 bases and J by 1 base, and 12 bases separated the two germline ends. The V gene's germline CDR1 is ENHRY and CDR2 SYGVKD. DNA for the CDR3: TGTGCCATCGGAGGGGGGGCGTCTGGAAACACCATATATTTT. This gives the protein CAIGGGASGNTIYF.

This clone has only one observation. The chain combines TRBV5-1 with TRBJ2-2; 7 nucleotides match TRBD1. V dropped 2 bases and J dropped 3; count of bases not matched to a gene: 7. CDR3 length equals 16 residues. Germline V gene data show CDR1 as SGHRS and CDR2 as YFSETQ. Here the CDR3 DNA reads TGCGCCAGCAGCTTAACGAGACAGGGTTACACCGGGGAGCTGTTTTTT. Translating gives CASSLTRQGYTGELFF.

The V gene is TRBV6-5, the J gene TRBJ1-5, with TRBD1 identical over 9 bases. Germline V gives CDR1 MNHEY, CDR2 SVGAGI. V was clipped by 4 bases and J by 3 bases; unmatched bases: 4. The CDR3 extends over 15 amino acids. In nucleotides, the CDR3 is TGTGCCAGCAGTTTGGACAGGGGCCACAATCAGCCCCAGCATTTT. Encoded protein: CASSLDRGHNQPQHF.

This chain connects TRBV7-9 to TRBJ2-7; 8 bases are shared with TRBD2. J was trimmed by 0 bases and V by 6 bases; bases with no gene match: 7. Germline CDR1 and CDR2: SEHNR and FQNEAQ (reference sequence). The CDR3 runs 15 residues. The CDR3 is CASRPSGGSSYEQYF. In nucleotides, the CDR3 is TGTGCCAGCAGACCGAGCGGGGGCAGCTCCTACGAGCAGTACTTC.

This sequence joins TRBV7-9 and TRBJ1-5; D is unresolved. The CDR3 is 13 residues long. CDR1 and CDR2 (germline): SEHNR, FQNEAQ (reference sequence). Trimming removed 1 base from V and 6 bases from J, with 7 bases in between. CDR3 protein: CASSLVGSQPQHF. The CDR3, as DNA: TGTGCCAGCAGCTTAGTCGGGAGTCAGCCCCAGCATTTT.

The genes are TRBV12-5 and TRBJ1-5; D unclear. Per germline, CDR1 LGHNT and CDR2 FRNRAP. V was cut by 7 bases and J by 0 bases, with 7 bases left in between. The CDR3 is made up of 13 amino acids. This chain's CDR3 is CASVRRSNQPQHF. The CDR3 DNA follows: TGTGCTAGTGTACGGCGTAGCAATCAGCCCCAGCATTTT.

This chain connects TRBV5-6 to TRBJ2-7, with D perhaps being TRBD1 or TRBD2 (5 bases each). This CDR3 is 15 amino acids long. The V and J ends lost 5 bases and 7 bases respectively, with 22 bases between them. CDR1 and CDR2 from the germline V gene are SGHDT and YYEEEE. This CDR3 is CASRSTGTVGSEQYF. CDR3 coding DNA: TGTGCCAGCAGGAGTACCGGGACGGTTGGCTCGGAGCAGTACTTC. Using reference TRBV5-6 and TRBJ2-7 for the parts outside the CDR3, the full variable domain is DAGVTQSPTHLIKTRGQQVTLRCSPKSGHDTVSWYQQALGQGPQFIFQYYEEEERQRGNFPDRFSGHQFPNYSSELNVNALLLGDSALYLCASRSTGTVGSEQYFGPGTRLTVT.

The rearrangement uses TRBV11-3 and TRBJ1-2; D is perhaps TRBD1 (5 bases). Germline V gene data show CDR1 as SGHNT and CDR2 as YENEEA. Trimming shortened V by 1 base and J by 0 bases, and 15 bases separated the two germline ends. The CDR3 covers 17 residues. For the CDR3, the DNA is TGTGCCAGCAGCTTAGGCGGAACAGGAGACTCTAACTATGGCTACACCTTC. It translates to CASSLGGTGDSNYGYTF.

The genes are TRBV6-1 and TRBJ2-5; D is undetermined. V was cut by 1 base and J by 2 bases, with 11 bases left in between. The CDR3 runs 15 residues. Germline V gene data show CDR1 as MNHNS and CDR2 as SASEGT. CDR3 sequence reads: CASSEGGHGQETQYF. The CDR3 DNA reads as TGTGCCAGCAGTGAAGGTGGGCACGGTCAAGAGACCCAGTACTTC.

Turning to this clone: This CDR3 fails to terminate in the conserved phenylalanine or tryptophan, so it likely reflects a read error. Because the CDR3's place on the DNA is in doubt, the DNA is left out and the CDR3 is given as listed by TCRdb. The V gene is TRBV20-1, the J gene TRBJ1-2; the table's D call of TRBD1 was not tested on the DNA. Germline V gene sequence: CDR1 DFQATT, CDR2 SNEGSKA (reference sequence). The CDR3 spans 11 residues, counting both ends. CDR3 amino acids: CSARIRDRISL.

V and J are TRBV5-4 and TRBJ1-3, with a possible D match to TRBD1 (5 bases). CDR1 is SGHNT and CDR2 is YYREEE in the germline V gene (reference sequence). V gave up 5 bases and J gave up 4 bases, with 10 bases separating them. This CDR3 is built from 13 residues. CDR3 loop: CASSPGRGNTIYF. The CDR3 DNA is TGTGCCAGCAGTCCGGGACGGGGAAACACCATATATTTT.

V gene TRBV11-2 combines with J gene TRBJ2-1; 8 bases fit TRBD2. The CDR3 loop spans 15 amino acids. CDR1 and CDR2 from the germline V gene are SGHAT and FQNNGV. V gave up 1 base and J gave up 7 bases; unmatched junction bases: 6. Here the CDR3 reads CASSLGVLAGNEQFF. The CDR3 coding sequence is TGTGCCAGCAGCTTAGGAGTCCTAGCGGGTAATGAGCAGTTCTTC.

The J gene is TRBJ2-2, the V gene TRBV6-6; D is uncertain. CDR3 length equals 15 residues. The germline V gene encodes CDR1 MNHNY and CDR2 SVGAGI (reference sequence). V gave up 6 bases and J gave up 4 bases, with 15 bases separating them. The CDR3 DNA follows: TGTGCCAGCAGCCCCCGGGTGGGGATCACCGGGGAGCTGTTTTTT. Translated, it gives CASSPRVGITGELFF.

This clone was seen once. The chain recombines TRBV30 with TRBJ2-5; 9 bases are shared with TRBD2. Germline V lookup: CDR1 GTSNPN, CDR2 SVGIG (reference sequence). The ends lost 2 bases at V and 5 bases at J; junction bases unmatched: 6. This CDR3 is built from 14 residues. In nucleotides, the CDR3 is TGTGCCTGGAGTTTAGCGGGGGCGGGGGAGACCCAGTACTTC. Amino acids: CAWSLAGAGETQYF.

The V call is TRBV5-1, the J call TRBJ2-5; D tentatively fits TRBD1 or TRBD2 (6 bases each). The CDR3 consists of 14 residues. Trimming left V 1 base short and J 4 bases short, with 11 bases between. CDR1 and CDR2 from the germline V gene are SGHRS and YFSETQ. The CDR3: CASSLFGGPETQYF. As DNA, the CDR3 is TGCGCCAGCAGCTTGTTTGGGGGGCCAGAGACCCAGTACTTC.